This TCR beta chain was sequenced during a study of post-analysis software for immune sequencing data. Study-wide results and limits: Among 5 or 6 TRBV segments more frequent in patients than controls were TRBV5-6, TRBV5-1 and TRBV20-1. By F measure, strong co-clustering occurred among samples prepared in the same batch.

Germline CDR1 and CDR2: SGHAT and FQDESV (reference sequence). Trimming cost V 7 bases and J 3 bases; bases outside gene matches: 8. The CDR3 totals 15 residues. Unique molecular identifiers featured in each of the TCR beta cDNA libraries. TCRdb called the PCR reads again in MiXCR, with one record for every CDR3 protein. The sample lists about half a million distinct CDR3 sequences; approximately 31% were seen once. To note about this clonotype: Its specificity is not known.

This chain links TRBV11-1 with TRBJ2-2; 7 nucleotides line up with TRBD1. The origin of this receptor is a girl aged 2-17 years with multiple sclerosis. Sequencing input: blood. In DNA, the CDR3 is TGTGCCAGCACCTCTGACAGGGAGTACACCGGGGAGCTGTTTTTT. Its translation: CASTSDREYTGELFF.